This T cell receptor (beta chain) derives from a study of siplizumab effects on memory and regulatory T cells. Clones were read by immunoSEQ multiplex PCR, and TCRdb kept only the in-frame ones, dropping some. The table records tens of thousands of clones, 88% of them present only once. The receptor's source is a human donor in good health. Sample: Tregs sorted from blood.

This CDR3 is CASSPRGLYNEQFF. The CDR3 DNA follows: TGTGCCAGTAGTCCCAGGGGGCTCTACAATGAGCAGTTCTTC. J is TRBJ2-1 and V is TRBV19; 8 bases align to TRBD1. V lost 5 bases and J lost 3; bases outside the gene matches: 3. Per germline, CDR1 LNHDA and CDR2 SQIVND (reference sequence). The CDR3 runs to 14 residues.